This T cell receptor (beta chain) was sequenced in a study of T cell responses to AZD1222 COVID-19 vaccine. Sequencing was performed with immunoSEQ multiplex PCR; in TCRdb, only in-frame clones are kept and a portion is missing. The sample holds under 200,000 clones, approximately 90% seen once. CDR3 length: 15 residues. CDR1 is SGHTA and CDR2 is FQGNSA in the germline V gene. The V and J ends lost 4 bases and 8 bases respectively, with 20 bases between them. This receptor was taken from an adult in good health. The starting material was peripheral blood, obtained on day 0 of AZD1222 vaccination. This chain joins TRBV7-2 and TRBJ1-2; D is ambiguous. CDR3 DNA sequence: TGTGCCAGCAGCTCCTCCGGACCGTCCTCGGTCGGCTACACCTTC. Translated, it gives CASSSSGPSSVGYTF.